The next 5 T cell receptor beta chains were all read from a single sample in a study of cytomegalovirus exposure and HLA in healthy donors (dated by TCRdb to about 2017). Library method: the immunoSEQ multiplex PCR assay. For the multiplex PCR, a mixture combining 60 forward primers for TCR Vbeta segments and 13 reverse primers for TCR Jbeta segments was used. TCRdb retrieved this table from immuneACCESS and kept in-frame rearrangements only. Not all clones are present; in checked studies, unresolved V genes account for under half, and no reason is known for the remainder. This sample lists some 100,000 clones; almost 75% were detected once. The biggest ten clones account for roughly 8% of the sample. Sequencing input: PBMCs. The receptors derive from a man aged 35 to 55 in good health and CMV-seronegative.

V gene TRBV30 combines with J gene TRBJ1-2, with TRBD1 matching over 7 bases. Trimming took 2 bases from V and 1 from J; bases not matched to a gene: 4. Germline loops: CDR1 GTSNPN, CDR2 SVGIG (reference sequence). This CDR3 contains 14 residues. In DNA form, the CDR3 reads TGTGCCTGGAGTCCCCGACAGGGTAACTATGGCTACACCTTC. This sequence encodes CAWSPRQGNYGYTF.

CDR3 sequence: CASSQFRGSSYEQYF. The CDR3 bases are TGCGCCAGCAGCCAATTCAGGGGGAGCTCCTACGAGCAGTACTTC. The chain uses TRBV4-3 and TRBJ2-7; 7 bases map to TRBD1. The CDR3 consists of 15 residues. J was trimmed by 0 bases and V by 2 bases; bases with no gene match: 4. Germline CDR1 and CDR2: LGHNA and YSLEER.

This clone appeared a few times. The chain combines TRBV4-3 with TRBJ1-2; D ambiguous. The CDR3 covers 15 residues. The V and J ends lost 0 bases and 5 bases respectively, with 13 bases between them. Germline assignment: CDR1 LGHNA and CDR2 YSLEER. CDR3 residues: CASSQDPFPSYGYTF. The CDR3 region has the DNA TGCGCCAGCAGCCAAGATCCCTTCCCGAGTTATGGCTACACCTTC.

This chain uses TRBV11-3 with TRBJ2-1; 9 nucleotides agree with TRBD1. The CDR3 spans 16 residues. With 5 bases clipped from V and 4 bases from J, the junction kept 9 bases outside the gene matches. Germline assignment: CDR1 SGHNT and CDR2 YENEEA. The CDR3 coding sequence is TGTGCCAGCAGCCGAGGGCCGGGACAGGGATACAATGAGCAGTTCTTC. Its translation: CASSRGPGQGYNEQFF.

The chain couples TRBV7-8 to TRBJ1-1; D is uncertain. Germline V gene lookup returns CDR1 SGHVS and CDR2 FQNEAQ. V was cut by 2 bases and J by 1 base, with 14 bases left in between. CDR3 length: 16 amino acids. Here the CDR3 reads CASSLLWADQNTEAFF. The CDR3 DNA is TGTGCCAGCAGCTTACTTTGGGCCGACCAGAACACTGAAGCTTTCTTT.